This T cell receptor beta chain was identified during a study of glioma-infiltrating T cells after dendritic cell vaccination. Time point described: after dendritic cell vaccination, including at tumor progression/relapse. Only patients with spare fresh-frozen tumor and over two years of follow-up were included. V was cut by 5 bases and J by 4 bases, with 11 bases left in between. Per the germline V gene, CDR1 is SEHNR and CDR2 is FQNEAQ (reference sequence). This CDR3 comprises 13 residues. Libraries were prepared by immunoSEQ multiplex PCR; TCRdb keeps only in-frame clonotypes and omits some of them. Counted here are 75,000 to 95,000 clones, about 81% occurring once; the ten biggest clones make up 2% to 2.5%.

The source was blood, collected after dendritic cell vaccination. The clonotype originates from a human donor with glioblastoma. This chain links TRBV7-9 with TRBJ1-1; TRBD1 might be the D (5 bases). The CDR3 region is CASSLGGGTEAFF. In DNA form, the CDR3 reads TGTGCCAGCAGCCTCGGGGGGGGCACTGAAGCTTTCTTT.